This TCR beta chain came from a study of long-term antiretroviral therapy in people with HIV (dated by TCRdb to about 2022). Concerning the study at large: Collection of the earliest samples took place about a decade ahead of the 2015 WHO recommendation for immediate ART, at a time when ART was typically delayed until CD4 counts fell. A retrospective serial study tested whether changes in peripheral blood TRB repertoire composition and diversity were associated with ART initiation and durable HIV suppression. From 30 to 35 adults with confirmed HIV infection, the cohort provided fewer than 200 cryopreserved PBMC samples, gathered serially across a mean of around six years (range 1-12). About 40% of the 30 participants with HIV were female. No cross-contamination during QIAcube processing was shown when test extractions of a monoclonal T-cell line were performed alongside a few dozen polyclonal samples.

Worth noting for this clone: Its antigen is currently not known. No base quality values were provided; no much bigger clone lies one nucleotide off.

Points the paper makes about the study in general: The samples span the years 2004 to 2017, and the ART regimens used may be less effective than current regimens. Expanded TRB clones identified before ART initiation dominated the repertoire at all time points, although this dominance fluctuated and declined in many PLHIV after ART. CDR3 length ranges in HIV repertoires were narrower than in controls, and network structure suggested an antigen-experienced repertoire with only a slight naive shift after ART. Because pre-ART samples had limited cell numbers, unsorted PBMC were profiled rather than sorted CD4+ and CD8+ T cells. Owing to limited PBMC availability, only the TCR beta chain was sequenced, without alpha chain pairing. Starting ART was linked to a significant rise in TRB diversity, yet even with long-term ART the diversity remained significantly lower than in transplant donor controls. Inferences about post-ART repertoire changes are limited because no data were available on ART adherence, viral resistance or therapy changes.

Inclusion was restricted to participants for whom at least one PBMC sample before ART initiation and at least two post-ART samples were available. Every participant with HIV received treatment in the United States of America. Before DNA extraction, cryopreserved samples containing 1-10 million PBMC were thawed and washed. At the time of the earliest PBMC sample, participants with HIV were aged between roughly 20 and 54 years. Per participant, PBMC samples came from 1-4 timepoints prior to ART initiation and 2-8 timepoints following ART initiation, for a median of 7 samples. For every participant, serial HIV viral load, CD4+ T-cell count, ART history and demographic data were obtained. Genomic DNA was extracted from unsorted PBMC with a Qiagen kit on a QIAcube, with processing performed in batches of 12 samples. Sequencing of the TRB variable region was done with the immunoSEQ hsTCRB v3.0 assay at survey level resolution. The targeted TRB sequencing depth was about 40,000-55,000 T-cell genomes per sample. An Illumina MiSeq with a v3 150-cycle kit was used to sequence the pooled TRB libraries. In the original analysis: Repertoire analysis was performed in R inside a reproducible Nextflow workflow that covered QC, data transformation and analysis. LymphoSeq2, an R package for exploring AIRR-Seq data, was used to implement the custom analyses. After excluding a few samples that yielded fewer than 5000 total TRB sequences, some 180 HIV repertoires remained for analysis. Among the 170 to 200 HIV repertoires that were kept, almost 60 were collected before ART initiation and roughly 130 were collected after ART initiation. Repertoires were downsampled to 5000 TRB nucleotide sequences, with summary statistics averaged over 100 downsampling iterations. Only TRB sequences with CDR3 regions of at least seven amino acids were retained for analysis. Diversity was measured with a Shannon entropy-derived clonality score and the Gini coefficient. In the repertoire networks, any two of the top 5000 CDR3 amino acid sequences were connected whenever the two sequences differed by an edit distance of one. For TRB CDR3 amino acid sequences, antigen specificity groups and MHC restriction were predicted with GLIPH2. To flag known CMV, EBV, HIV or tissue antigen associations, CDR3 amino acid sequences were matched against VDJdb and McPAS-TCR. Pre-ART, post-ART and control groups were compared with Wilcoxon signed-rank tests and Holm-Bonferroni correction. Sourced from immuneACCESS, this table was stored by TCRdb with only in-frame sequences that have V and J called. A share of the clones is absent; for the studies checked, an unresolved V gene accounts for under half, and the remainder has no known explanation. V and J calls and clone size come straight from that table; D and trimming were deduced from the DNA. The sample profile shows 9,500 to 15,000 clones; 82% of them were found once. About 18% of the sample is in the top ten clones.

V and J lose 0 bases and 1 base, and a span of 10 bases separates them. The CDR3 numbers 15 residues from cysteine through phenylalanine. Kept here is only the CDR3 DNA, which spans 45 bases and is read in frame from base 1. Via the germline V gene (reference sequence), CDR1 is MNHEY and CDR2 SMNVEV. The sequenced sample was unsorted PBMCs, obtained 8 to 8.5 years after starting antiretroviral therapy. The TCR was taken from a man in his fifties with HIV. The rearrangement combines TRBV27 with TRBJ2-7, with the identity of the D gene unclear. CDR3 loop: CASSLSPEESYEQYF. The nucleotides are TGTGCCAGCAGTTTATCCCCTGAGGAGTCCTACGAGCAGTACTTC.